The 25 T cell receptor beta chains below come from one sample, sequenced in a study of CD8+ T cells in alopecia areata. RNA extraction and reverse transcription yielded cDNA as sequencing template. Clones were read by immunoSEQ multiplex PCR, and TCRdb kept only the in-frame ones, dropping some. The record shows 20,000 or so clones for this sample, with no singletons present. Sorting of pooled cutaneous lymph node cells was based on CD4, CD8alpha, NKG2D, NKG2ACE and other markers. Sequenced sample: CD8+ T cells sorted from a lymph node. These receptor sequences come from a C3H/HeJ mouse with alopecia areata. These mice share the MHC haplotype H2-k.

As for this clone: Any gene name here is a mouse gene name. The CDR3 is cut off 4 residues early in the read; its end comes from the germline J gene. The rearrangement uses TRBV13-2 and TRBJ1-4, with TRBD1 matching over 7 bases. The J segment lost 3 bases and the V segment lost 5 bases, leaving 4 bases of the junction unmatched. CDR1 and CDR2 from the germline V gene are NNHNN and SYGAGS (reference sequence). The CDR3 sequence is 14 residues long. The CDR3 bases that were read are TGTGCCAGCGGGTCCGGGACAGCCAACGAA. It is translated as CASGSGTANE. The complete CDR3 reads CASGSGTANERLFF.

This clone was observed at least ten times. Gene names refer to mouse genes. Read sequence stops 4 residues before the CDR3 end, and the germline J gene provides the missing end. This chain connects TRBV13-1 to TRBJ2-7, with a weak D call TRBD1 (5 bases). V lost 6 bases and J 0 bases, leaving 7 bases between the germline ends. CDR3 length: 12 amino acids. Germline CDR1 reads NSHNY; CDR2 reads SYGAGN. The CDR3 spells CASKDNSYEQYF. Partial CDR3 DNA: TGTGCCAGCAAGGACAACTCCTAT.

With respect to this clone: The genes are named according to mouse. Read coverage stops 4 residues before the CDR3 terminus; the germline J gene supplies the remainder. V gene TRBV19 combines with J gene TRBJ2-3; D possibly corresponds to TRBD2 (6 bases). The CDR3 covers 15 residues. From germline, CDR1 is FNHDT and CDR2 SITEND (reference sequence). The V and J ends lost 2 bases and 0 bases respectively, with 10 bases between them. CDR3 DNA, as far as it was read: TGTGCCAGCAGTATTGCTGGGGCTAGTGCAGAA. Translation gives CASSIAGASAE. The whole CDR3 sequence is CASSIAGASAETLYF.

There are a few counts of this clone. Genes and germline come from the mouse. Read sequence stops 4 residues before the CDR3 end, and the germline J gene provides the missing end. The rearrangement joins TRBV13-2 to TRBJ2-7, with D tentatively TRBD2 (6 bases). CDR1 is NNHNN, CDR2 SYGAGS, per germline (reference sequence). This CDR3 is built from 15 residues. Trimming removed 0 bases from V and 0 bases from J, with 10 bases in between. The CDR3 bases that were read are TGTGCCAGCGGTGATGCATTGGGGGTCTCCTAT. As protein: CASGDALGVSY. The whole CDR3 protein is CASGDALGVSYEQYF.

As concerns this clone: Mouse names are used for the genes. The read terminates 4 residues ahead of where the CDR3 ends, so the germline J gene completes it. V is TRBV13-3 and J is TRBJ2-3, with 8 bases aligning to TRBD2. V lost 0 bases, J lost 1 base, and 4 bases stayed unmatched. The CDR3 runs 16 residues. Germline V lookup: CDR1 NNHDY, CDR2 SYVADS. The part of the CDR3 DNA that was read is TGTGCCAGCAGTGATGGGGGGGGCGCGGGTGCAGAA. Protein: CASSDGGGAGAE. The full CDR3 is CASSDGGGAGAETLYF.

This clone was detected many times. TCRdb and the translated DNA give different amino acids at residue 12; the protein presented here is the one translated from the DNA. Gene labels here are mouse ones. The read terminates 3 residues before the CDR3 end, so the remaining end is supplied by the germline J gene. This sequence joins TRBV1 and TRBJ1-6, with D unresolved. Being an ORF, TRBJ1-6 has a function that is uncertain. CDR3 length: 15 residues. The V gene lost 0 bases and the J gene lost 8 bases, with 11 bases spanning the gap. The germline V gene encodes CDR1 NSQYPW and CDR2 LRSPGD (reference sequence). CDR3 bases read: TGCACCTGCAGTGCAGATTACGGGTGGGATTCGCCC. It specifies CTCSADYGWDSP. The full CDR3 protein is CTCSADYGWDSPLYF.

A note on this clone: The genes are named according to mouse. The read terminates 4 residues ahead of where the CDR3 ends, so the germline J gene completes it. The genes are TRBV1 and TRBJ2-5; 8 positions match TRBD2. The CDR3 extends over 17 amino acids. CDR1 NSQYPW and CDR2 LRSPGD come from the germline V gene (reference sequence). J was trimmed by 2 bases and V by 0 bases; bases with no gene match: 7. Partial CDR3 DNA: TGCACCTGCAGTGCAGATTCGGGGGGGCGCGGCCAAGAC. Residues: CTCSADSGGRGQD. The full CDR3 protein is CTCSADSGGRGQDTQYF.

This clone was seen repeatedly, ten times or more. Germline and genes here are mouse. The read terminates 4 residues before the CDR3 end, so the remaining end is supplied by the germline J gene. The chain combines TRBV19 with TRBJ1-1; TRBD1 matches 9 bases. The V segment lost 2 bases and the J segment 4 bases; nucleotides outside the gene matches: 0. Germline lookup yields CDR1 FNHDT and CDR2 SITEND (reference sequence). The CDR3 is 13 amino acids. Partial CDR3 DNA: TGTGCCAGCAGTATGACAGGGGGCACA. It codes for CASSMTGGT. The full-length CDR3 reads as CASSMTGGTEVFF.

This clone came up many times. There is a difference at residue 12 between the TCRdb protein and the DNA translation, so the protein given here was translated from the DNA. Here the gene names and germline are mouse. Coverage ceases 3 residues before the CDR3 finishes, and the germline J gene fills in the end. This chain connects TRBV19 to TRBJ1-3, with D perhaps matching TRBD1 (6 bases). Trimming stripped 3 bases from V and 0 bases from J, with 10 bases between. CDR3 size: 15 residues. Germline CDR1 FNHDT, CDR2 SITEND (reference sequence). The CDR3 region is CASSTGQTSGNTLYF. The sequenced part of the CDR3 DNA is TGTGCCAGCAGTACCGGACAGACTTCTGGAAATACG.

As regards this clone: Any gene name here is a mouse gene name. Coverage ceases 4 residues before the CDR3 finishes, and the germline J gene fills in the end. The genes are TRBV13-1 and TRBJ2-2; 10 nucleotides line up with TRBD2. The J segment lost 1 base and the V segment lost 4 bases, leaving 4 bases of the junction unmatched. The CDR3 runs 16 residues. Germline V gene lookup returns CDR1 NSHNY and CDR2 SYGAGN. The chain's CDR3 is CASSPGLGINTGQLYF. The DNA read from the CDR3 is TGTGCCAGCAGTCCGGGACTGGGGATAAACACCGGG.

This clone was detected only a few times. Genes and germline are mouse. The read is 4 residues too short to cover the CDR3 end, so that end is filled in from the germline J gene. The chain combines TRBV19 with TRBJ2-1; 8 nucleotides agree with TRBD1. The germline V gene encodes CDR1 FNHDT and CDR2 SITEND (reference sequence). This CDR3 contains 13 residues. The sequenced CDR3 bases are TGTGCCAGCAGTGCCCAGGGGGCGGCT. As protein: CASSAQGAA. The whole CDR3 protein reads CASSAQGAAEQFF.

This clone was counted a few times. The gene names given are mouse names. The read terminates 4 residues before the CDR3 end, so the remaining end is supplied by the germline J gene. The V gene is TRBV19, the J gene TRBJ2-7, with D maybe TRBD2 (6 bases). CDR1 and CDR2 from the germline V gene are FNHDT and SITEND (reference sequence). Trimming shortened V by 2 bases and J by 0 bases, and 12 bases separated the two germline ends. CDR3 size: 15 residues. The part of the CDR3 DNA that was read is TGTGCCAGCAGTATCGAGTGGGGGAGCTCCTAT. Translation gives CASSIEWGSSY. The whole CDR3 reads CASSIEWGSSYEQYF.

This clone was counted only a few times. At residue 11, the DNA translation does not agree with TCRdb's protein; the protein displayed here is the one encoded by the DNA. The genes and germline here are from mouse. Read data end 3 residues before the CDR3 end; the end is taken from the germline J gene. The rearrangement links TRBV13-3 to TRBJ1-6; 10 nucleotides align to TRBD1. TRBJ1-6 is flagged as an ORF with uncertain function. The CDR3 sequence is 14 residues long. The trim removed 3 bases at V and 8 bases at J, leaving 2 bases unmatched. The germline V gene encodes CDR1 NNHDY and CDR2 SYVADS. The sequenced part of the CDR3 DNA is TGTGCCAGCAGTGGACAGGGGGCGCATTCGCCC. It is translated as CASSGQGAHSP. The whole CDR3 reads CASSGQGAHSPLYF.

The table lists this clone with a few counts. The germline and genes are mouse ones. Sequencing ends 4 residues short of the CDR3 end; the germline J gene provides the rest. The V gene is TRBV13-3, the J gene TRBJ2-1; 8 bases match TRBD2. CDR1 NNHDY and CDR2 SYVADS come from the germline V gene. Trimming at V came to 5 bases and at J to 4 bases, leaving 11 bases not matched to a gene. The CDR3 consists of 16 residues. The covered CDR3 bases are TGTGCCAGCAGCGACTCTGGGGGGAAGGGGTATGCT. This sequence encodes CASSDSGGKGYA. The complete CDR3 sequence is CASSDSGGKGYAEQFF.

As for this clone: Gene names refer to mouse genes. The observed sequence ends 4 residues before the CDR3 terminus, with the missing tail filled in from the germline J gene. The chain employs TRBV13-3 and TRBJ2-4; TRBD2 agrees at 7 bases. The germline gives CDR1 NNHDY, CDR2 SYVADS. The CDR3 contains 15 residues. Unmatched junction bases numbered 3, after V lost 2 bases and J lost 0 bases. The CDR3 is CASSESGGSQNTLYF. The sequenced CDR3 bases are TGTGCCAGCAGTGAGTCTGGGGGAAGTCAAAAC. Supplemented by reference TRBV13-3 and TRBJ2-4, the full variable domain reads EAAVTQSPRSKVAVTGGKVTLSCHQTNNHDYMYWYRQDTGHGLRLIHYSYVADSTEKGDIPDGYKASRPSQENFSLILELASLSQTAVYFCASSESGGSQNTLYFGAGTRLSVL.

In its sample, this clone was seen a few times. Genes here carry mouse names. The missing CDR3 end, 4 residues past where the read stops, is filled in from the germline J gene. The chain joins TRBV19 to TRBJ2-3; a weak D match, TRBD1 (5 bases). CDR3 length: 15 residues. CDR1 is FNHDT and CDR2 is SITEND in the germline V gene (reference sequence). V dropped 6 bases and J dropped 0 bases, with 14 bases sitting between them. The CDR3 bases that were read are TGTGCCAGCACTCGGACATTTTCTAGTGCAGAA. Its translation is CASTRTFSSAE. The CDR3, in full, reads CASTRTFSSAETLYF.

In its sample, this clone was seen a few times. The genes are named according to mouse. The read comes to an end 4 residues before the CDR3 does, leaving the germline J gene to fill in the end. This chain links TRBV1 with TRBJ1-1; 7 positions match TRBD1. In germline, CDR1 is NSQYPW, CDR2 LRSPGD (reference sequence). The CDR3 is 14 amino acids. The trim removed 6 bases at V and 4 bases at J, leaving 8 bases unmatched. CDR3 bases read: TGCACCTGCAGGCCTACAGGGGTTGCCACA. Protein sequence: CTCRPTGVAT. The complete CDR3 protein is CTCRPTGVATEVFF. Full variable domain (remainder filled in from reference TRBV1 and TRBJ1-1): VTLLEQNPRWRLVPRGQAVNLRCILKNSQYPWMSWYQQDLQKQLQWLFTLRSPGDKEVKSLPGADYLATRVTDTELRLQVANMSQGRTLYCTCRPTGVATEVFFGKGTRLTVV.

This clone has at least ten counts. Gene names and germline refer to mouse. The DNA read from the CDR3 is TGCACCTGCAGTGGGACTGGGGGTCCT. Translating it yields CTCSGTGGP. The full CDR3 is CTCSGTGGPEQFF. The chain uses TRBV1 and TRBJ2-1; 10 bases are shared with TRBD2. The CDR3 is cut off 4 residues early in the read; its end comes from the germline J gene. The CDR3 loop spans 13 amino acids. Germline lookup yields CDR1 NSQYPW and CDR2 LRSPGD (reference sequence).

This clone was recorded many times. Gene names denote mouse genes. The sequence runs out 4 residues before the end of the CDR3; the remainder is reconstructed from the germline J gene. This chain joins TRBV31 and TRBJ2-7; D perhaps matches TRBD1 (5 bases). The CDR3 has 12 amino acids. Germline V gene data show CDR1 as GKSSPN and CDR2 as SITVG. Here the CDR3 reads CAWSPRQYEQYF. CDR3 DNA (partial): TGTGCCTGGAGTCCCCGACAGTAT.

Details on this clone: Mouse gene names and germline throughout. The missing CDR3 end, 4 residues past where the read stops, is filled in from the germline J gene. This sequence joins TRBV5 and TRBJ2-7, with D perhaps TRBD1 (5 bases). Trimming took off 0 bases at V and 1 base at J, with 7 bases between the two ends. CDR3 length: 14 amino acids. The germline V gene has CDR1 LGHNA and CDR2 YNLKQL (reference sequence). CDR3 residues: CASSQETESYEQYF. The DNA read from the CDR3 is TGTGCCAGCAGCCAAGAGACAGAATCCTAT.

Turning to this clone: Any gene name here is a mouse gene name. The sequence runs out 4 residues before the end of the CDR3; the remainder is reconstructed from the germline J gene. The chain uses TRBV19 and TRBJ1-2; the D is unclear. CDR1 is FNHDT, CDR2 SITEND, per germline (reference sequence). This CDR3 comprises 13 residues. The sequenced part of the CDR3 DNA is TGTGCCAGCAGTATATCGGCAGACAAC. This codes for CASSISADN. The CDR3 in full is CASSISADNDYTF.

A few counts support this clone. A far larger clone is one base from this, pointing to a likely read error. Gene names and germline match the mouse. Read sequence stops 4 residues before the CDR3 end, and the germline J gene provides the missing end. The rearrangement links TRBV13-1 to TRBJ2-4; possibly TRBD2 for D (6 bases). CDR3 length: 13 amino acids. From germline, CDR1 is NSHNY and CDR2 SYGAGN. CDR3 DNA (partial): TGTGCCAGCAGTGACGGGGGGAAAAAC. Protein product: CASSDGGKN. The CDR3 in its entirety is CASSDGGKNTLYF.

This clone appeared a few times. Gene names and germline refer to mouse. The read gets to within 4 residues of the CDR3 end, and the germline J gene fills in the rest. The rearrangement uses TRBV13-1 and TRBJ2-7; D perhaps matches TRBD1 (5 bases). Germline V CDR1 and CDR2: NSHNY, SYGAGN. The CDR3 is 13 amino acids. V was shortened by 0 bases and J by 3 bases, with 7 bases between the two germline ends. The sequenced CDR3 bases are TGTGCCAGCAGTGATGCGGACAACTAT. It translates to CASSDADNY. The full CDR3 reads CASSDADNYEQYF.

In this sample, this clone turned up many times. The gene names here belong to mouse. The CDR3 end lies 4 residues beyond the end of the read and is filled in from the germline J gene. The chain recombines TRBV13-3 with TRBJ2-7; 9 bases line up with TRBD2. Germline CDR1 is NNHDY and CDR2 is SYVADS. The length of the CDR3 is 14 residues. Unmatched junction bases numbered 0, after V lost 0 bases and J lost 2 bases. The sequenced CDR3 bases are TGTGCCAGCAGTGATGCTGGGGGGGCCTAT. This sequence encodes CASSDAGGAY. The whole CDR3 sequence reads CASSDAGGAYEQYF.

A few counts support this clone. The protein in this entry is translated from the DNA; at residue 11 it differs from the protein listed in TCRdb. Gene names are mouse gene names. The read ends 3 residues shy of where the CDR3 ends; the end is completed using the germline J gene. This rearrangement joins TRBV13-3 to TRBJ1-6, with 8 bases matching TRBD1. TRBJ1-6 is known as an ORF, though its function is uncertain. With 5 bases clipped from V and 6 bases from J, the junction kept 4 bases outside the gene matches. Germline V gene data show CDR1 as NNHDY and CDR2 as SYVADS. The CDR3 contains 14 residues. CDR3 DNA (partial): TGTGCCAGCAGCCCAGGGGGCTTTAATTCGCCC. Its translation: CASSPGGFNSP. The full CDR3 is CASSPGGFNSPLYF.